These T cell receptor beta chains were read from a single sample in a study of shared clonotypes between healthy human individuals. The table came from immunoSEQ multiplex PCR; TCRdb's copy has only in-frame clones and leaves some out. The sample includes millions of clones, under 95% of them seen just once. The source material was naive CD8+ T cells from PBMCs. The receptors here all came from a man aged 18 to 35 in good health. Some clones in this sample may be carry-over from other donors' samples. Each CDR3 is given with its conserved first and last residue. D genes are given only for firm matches. Not all rows give a size; the values are once, few, many and, for expanded clones, a class.

TRBV19	-	-	TRBJ1-5	TGTGCCAGTTGGGATGGTTGGGGTGAAAATCAGCCCCAGCATTTT	CASWDGWGENQPQHF
TRBV7-9	-	-	TRBJ1-1	TGTGCCAGCAGCTTAGGTAGACACCTTTTGAACACTGAAGCTTTCTTT	CASSLGRHLLNTEAFF
TRBV6-1	TRBD1	-	TRBJ2-7	TGTGCCAGCAGTGAAGTTCATGCCCCGGACAGGGTAAAGGGCGAGCAGTACTTC	CASSEVHAPDRVKGEQYF
TRBV9	-	-	TRBJ2-7	TGTGCCAGCAGCGAAAGGGTTCTAGCCGAGCAGTACTTC	CASSERVLAEQYF
TRBV4-2	-	-	TRBJ2-2	TGTGCCAGCAGCCAAGTTCCCTACCTAGAGCGAGCCGTCACCGGGGAGCTGTTTTTT	CASSQVPYLERAVTGELFF
TRBV7-3	-	-	TRBJ2-1	TGTGCCAGCAGCTTAATGGGGGCGGGAAATGAGCAGTTCTTC	CASSLMGAGNEQFF
TRBV9	TRBD2	once	TRBJ2-7	TGTGCCAGCAGCGCCTTAGCGGGAAGCTCCTACGAGCAGTACTTC	CASSALAGSSYEQYF
TRBV7-9	TRBD2	-	TRBJ2-7	TGTGCCAGCAGGTTAGCGGGCAGCTCCTACGAGCAGTACTTC	CASRLAGSSYEQYF
TRBV19	TRBD1	-	TRBJ2-7	TGTGCCAGTAGCGCCAACAGGGGACATCCCTACGAGCAGTACTTC	CASSANRGHPYEQYF
TRBV2	-	-	TRBJ1-3	TGTGCCAGCAGTGCCCGATTCTGGGACGGAGGAAACACCATATATTTT	CASSARFWDGGNTIYF
TRBV4-1	TRBD1	-	TRBJ2-7	TGCGCCAGCAGCCAGAGACAGGGAAAGCCCTACGAGCAGTACTTC	CASSQRQGKPYEQYF
TRBV5-6	-	-	TRBJ2-1	TGTGCCAGCAGCTTGCAACTAGCTAATGAGCAGTTCTTC	CASSLQLANEQFF
TRBV9	TRBD1	-	TRBJ2-3	TGTGCCAGCAGCGCCCTGACAGGGGGCAGCACAGATACGCAGTATTTT	CASSALTGGSTDTQYF
TRBV11-2	TRBD1	-	TRBJ1-2	TGTGCCAGCAGCTTAGTAAACAGGGGGCGCGCCTATGGCTACACCTTC	CASSLVNRGRAYGYTF
TRBV5-1	TRBD2	once	TRBJ2-5	TGCGCCAGCAGCTCCGGGACTAGCAGACAGACCCAGTACTTC	CASSSGTSRQTQYF
TRBV6-1	-	-	TRBJ2-7	TGTGCCAGCAGTGAGGCCGGTTGGGGCCATTCCTACGAGCAGTACTTC	CASSEAGWGHSYEQYF
TRBV7-3	-	once	TRBJ2-5	TGTGCCAGCAGCTTAACTGGGCTCGACCCAGTCGAGACCCAGTACTTC	CASSLTGLDPVETQYF
TRBV6-6	-	-	TRBJ1-1	TGTGCCAGCAGTTCAGCTCCGGCGGGCACTGAAGCTTTCTTT	CASSSAPAGTEAFF
TRBV5-1	-	-	TRBJ2-7	TGCGCCAGCAGCTTGGTGGAAGCTTACGAGCAGTACTTC	CASSLVEAYEQYF
TRBV7-9	-	-	TRBJ2-3	TGTGCCAGCAGCTTATTCGTCGGCCAGGGCCGAGATACGCAGTATTTT	CASSLFVGQGRDTQYF
TRBV11-2	TRBD2	-	TRBJ2-1	TGTGCCAGCAGCTGGACTAGCGGGGGGGGAGAGGAGCAGTTCTTC	CASSWTSGGGEEQFF
TRBV5-1	TRBD2	-	TRBJ2-1	TGCGCCACCAAGCTGCGGGAGGGCTGGGAGCAGTTCTTC	CATKLREGWEQFF
TRBV6-1	-	-	TRBJ1-4	TGTGCCAGCAGTGCCCACCACAGGGAACGGGGTGAAAAACTGTTTTTT	CASSAHHRERGEKLFF
TRBV11-2	-	few	TRBJ2-7	TGTGCCAGCAGGGCTGACAGTCGCGAGCAGTACTTC	CASRADSREQYF
TRBV19	-	-	TRBJ1-2	TGTGCCAGTAGTAGGACAGCGGACTATGGCTACACCTTC	CASSRTADYGYTF
TRBV29-1	-	-	TRBJ2-6	TGCAGCGTTGAGGCAGTCTTGATATCTGGGGCCAACGTCCTGACTTTC	CSVEAVLISGANVLTF
TRBV18	-	-	TRBJ1-1	TGTGCCAGCTCACCACCGTTCAGACGGATGAACACTGAAGCTTTCTTT	CASSPPFRRMNTEAFF
TRBV6-5	-	-	TRBJ1-5	TGTGCCAGCAGTTACCATCCCCAGCATTTT	CASSYHPQHF
TRBV4-1	-	once	TRBJ2-7	TGCGCCAGCAGCCAAGATGGGGTCAACATCCCGATACGCGAGCAGTACTTC	CASSQDGVNIPIREQYF
TRBV28	-	-	TRBJ2-2	TGTGCCAGCAGTTTTACCTACACCGGGGAGCTGTTTTTT	CASSFTYTGELFF
TRBV4-3	-	once	TRBJ2-1	TGCGCCAGCAGCCCGGGTCTTTACTACAATGAGCAGTTCTTC	CASSPGLYYNEQFF
TRBV21-1	-	-	TRBJ2-7	TGTGCCAGCAGCCCTTACAGGGGTGGAACGATGTACGAGCAGTACTTC	CASSPYRGGTMYEQYF
TRBV28	-	-	TRBJ2-7	TGTGCCAGCAGAGGAGACATATACGAGCAGTACTTC	CASRGDIYEQYF
TRBV7-8	-	-	TRBJ1-5	TGTGCCAGCAGCTTATCGAGCGGACAGCCCCAGCATTTT	CASSLSSGQPQHF
TRBV28	TRBD2	-	TRBJ2-3	TGTGCCAGCAGTTTTAGGACCCAGCTAGCGGGAGGAGCAGATACGCAGTATTTT	CASSFRTQLAGGADTQYF
TRBV4-1	TRBD1	-	TRBJ2-7	TGCGCCAGCAGCCAAGATGGGACTCCAGGGGGCCCATCCTACGAGCAGTACTTC	CASSQDGTPGGPSYEQYF
TRBV7-2	-	-	TRBJ1-1	TGTGCCAGCAGCTCTTTCGACAGGACTGAAGCTTTCTTT	CASSSFDRTEAFF
TRBV27	TRBD2	-	TRBJ2-1	TGTGCCAGCAGTTTACTACTAGCGGGAGGGCCTACCTACAATGAGCAGTTCTTC	CASSLLLAGGPTYNEQFF
TRBV4-2	TRBD1	once	TRBJ1-1	TGTGCCAGCAGCCTACATAACAGGGGAAACACTGAAGCTTTCTTT	CASSLHNRGNTEAFF
TRBV5-4	-	-	TRBJ1-4	TGTGCCAGCAGCCTCTGGGGAGAAAAACTGTTTTTT	CASSLWGEKLFF
TRBV19	-	-	TRBJ2-3	TGTGCCAGTAGCTGGACAGTAACAGATACGCAGTATTTT	CASSWTVTDTQYF
TRBV7-9	TRBD2	-	TRBJ2-1	TGTGCCAGCAGCACCCCGGGACTAGTCAATGAGCAGTTCTTC	CASSTPGLVNEQFF
TRBV28	-	-	TRBJ1-5	TGTGCCAGCAGTCCAAATGGTTATAGCAATCAGCCCCAGCATTTT	CASSPNGYSNQPQHF
TRBV7-8	TRBD1	-	TRBJ2-1	TGTGCCAGCAGCGTCGCCGGGACAGCCTACAATGAGCAGTTCTTC	CASSVAGTAYNEQFF